Shown below are 28 T cell receptor beta chains from a single sample sequenced in a study of blood T cell repertoires in COVID-19. Generated by immunoSEQ multiplex PCR, the TCRdb table keeps only in-frame clones and is missing some. The sample contains about 140,000 clones, roughly 76% of which appear only once. Material for sequencing was peripheral blood. These receptors were collected from a woman aged 45-65 years with active or convalescent COVID-19.

This chain joins TRBV7-9 and TRBJ2-1, with TRBD2 matching 10 bases. After removal of 5 bases from V and 8 bases from J, the junction contained 12 bases not matched to a gene. The CDR3 spans 16 residues. Germline assignment: CDR1 SEHNR and CDR2 FQNEAQ (reference sequence). The CDR3 sequence: CASSPQASGGADEQFF. The CDR3 nucleotides read TGTGCCAGCAGCCCCCAGGCGAGCGGGGGGGCCGATGAGCAGTTCTTC.

CDR3 sequence reads: CASSTQTGVAEAFF. Here the CDR3 DNA reads TGTGCCAGCAGCACCCAGACAGGGGTCGCTGAAGCTTTCTTT. The chain carries TRBV7-9 and TRBJ1-1; 8 bases agree with TRBD1. Looked up from germline, CDR1 is SEHNR and CDR2 is FQNEAQ (reference sequence). Trimming at V came to 5 bases and at J to 6 bases, leaving 8 bases not matched to a gene. CDR3 length: 14 amino acids. Full variable domain (outside the CDR3, taken from reference TRBV7-9 and TRBJ1-1): DTGVSQNPRHKITKRGQNVTFRCDPISEHNRLYWYRQTLGQGPEFLTYFQNEAQLEKSRLLSDRFSAERPKGSFSTLEIQRTEQGDSAMYLCASSTQTGVAEAFFGQGTRLTVV.

The sample holds one count of this clone. The rearrangement joins TRBV7-2 to TRBJ2-7; 9 nucleotides agree with TRBD2. Germline V CDR1 and CDR2: SGHTA, FQGNSA. Unmatched junction bases numbered 7, after V lost 5 bases and J lost 5 bases. The CDR3 runs 14 residues. The CDR3 DNA reads as TGTGCCAGCAGCCAGCCGGGACTAGCCCACGAGCAGTACTTC. The encoded protein is CASSQPGLAHEQYF.

The chain links TRBV29-1 to TRBJ1-3; a weak D match, TRBD1 (6 bases). V lost 2 bases to trimming and J lost 2 bases, with 10 bases between them. The length of the CDR3 is 14 residues. Germline-derived CDR1 and CDR2 are SQVTM and ANQGSEA. The CDR3 DNA sequence: TGCAGCGTTGAAAAGTCAGGGGCTGGAAACACCATATATTTT. Translated, it gives CSVEKSGAGNTIYF. The whole variable domain, filled in from reference TRBV29-1 and TRBJ1-3, reads SAVISQKPSRDICQRGTSLTIQCQVDSQVTMMFWYRQQPGQSLTLIATANQGSEATYESGFVIDKFPISRPNLTFSTLTVSNMSPEDSSIYLCSVEKSGAGNTIYFGEGSWLTVV.

This clone was counted once. The chain couples TRBV21-1 to TRBJ2-5; the table assigns TRBD2, which was not confirmed against the DNA. TRBV21-1 is labeled a pseudogene. The CDR3 runs to 18 residues. Here the CDR3 reads CASSVPWPLAGLQETQYF. CDR3 coding DNA: TGTGCCAGCAGCGTGCCGTGGCCCCTAGCGGGGCTTCAAGAGACCCAGTACTTC.

V usage is TRBV21-1 and J usage is TRBJ2-1; the D call TRBD2 from the table was never checked on the DNA. TRBV21-1 is an annotated pseudogene. CDR3 size: 15 residues. Written as DNA, the CDR3 is TGTGCCAGCATACTGAGAGGACTAGACTACAATGAGCAGTTCTTC. As protein: CASILRGLDYNEQFF.

This sequence joins TRBV7-2 and TRBJ1-4; D not resolved. Germline V lookup: CDR1 SGHTA, CDR2 FQGNSA. The CDR3 sequence is 14 residues long. With 6 bases removed from V and 8 bases from J, the gap between germline ends came to 16 bases. The CDR3, as DNA: TGTGCCAGCAGTCCCGGGTCCGTAGGAGAAAAACTGTTTTTT. Translation gives CASSPGSVGEKLFF.

The chain combines TRBV7-9 with TRBJ1-1; perhaps TRBD1 as D (5 bases). V was trimmed by 1 base and J by 1 base, leaving 13 bases between them. Germline V CDR1 and CDR2: SEHNR, FQNEAQ (reference sequence). The CDR3 runs to 16 residues. CDR3 loop: CASSLGGGRTNTEAFF. The CDR3 bases are TGTGCCAGCAGCTTAGGGGGCGGCAGGACGAACACTGAAGCTTTCTTT.

This chain links TRBV9 with TRBJ2-1; TRBD2 is a possible D gene (5 bases). Germline V lookup: CDR1 SGDLS, CDR2 YYNGEE. The germline V and J ends were trimmed by 3 bases and 4 bases, with 8 bases remaining between them. The CDR3 has 13 amino acids. The CDR3 DNA follows: TGTGCCAGCAGCGCCGGACTGTACAATGAGCAGTTCTTC. Protein: CASSAGLYNEQFF.

By its share, this clone is medium-sized (0.01 to 0.1%). The V and J genes are TRBV4-1 and TRBJ1-2; D call uncertain. This CDR3 spans 14 amino acids. The V gene's germline CDR1 is MGHRA and CDR2 YSYEKL. Trimming pared 1 base from V and 4 bases from J, leaving 10 bases between. The CDR3 DNA is TGCGCCAGCAGCCAAGGAAGCATACTCTATGGCTACACCTTC. This encodes CASSQGSILYGYTF.

J is TRBJ1-6 and V is TRBV19; possible D gene TRBD1, 5 bases. This CDR3 has 15 residues. Germline assignment: CDR1 LNHDA and CDR2 SQIVND (reference sequence). Trimming took off 3 bases at V and 7 bases at J, with 13 bases between the two ends. CDR3 DNA sequence: TGTGCCAGTAGTATTAGTCAGGGAAGAAATTCACCCCTCCACTTT. Translation gives CASSISQGRNSPLHF.

The chain combines TRBV28 with TRBJ1-2; D gene ambiguous. This CDR3 region has 16 residues. The V gene lost 4 bases and the J gene lost 0 bases, with 15 bases spanning the gap. The germline V gene encodes CDR1 MDHEN and CDR2 SYDVKM. Here the CDR3 DNA reads TGTGCCAGCAGTTCTGTAATACTGATCACTAACTATGGCTACACCTTC. Residues: CASSSVILITNYGYTF.

A word on this clone: Other DNA sequences in the sample encode the same CDR3. V and J are TRBV18 and TRBJ1-1; no definite D call. V was cut by 3 bases and J by 0 bases, with 5 bases left in between. Per the germline V gene, CDR1 is KGHSH and CDR2 is LQKENI. The CDR3 extends over 13 amino acids. This CDR3 reads CASSPAVNTEAFF. The CDR3 DNA follows: TGTGCCAGCTCACCCGCAGTGAACACTGAAGCTTTCTTT.

This clone was counted a few times. The V gene is TRBV19, the J gene TRBJ1-1; the D is unclear. The CDR3 loop spans 16 amino acids. V gave up 3 bases and J gave up 4 bases, with 18 bases separating them. Germline V gives CDR1 LNHDA, CDR2 SQIVND (reference sequence). CDR3 nucleotide sequence: TGTGCCAGTAGTATGAGGAGGGCGTCCCGGGGCACTGAAGCTTTCTTT. Translating gives CASSMRRASRGTEAFF.

This clone was recorded a few times. This chain links TRBV7-3 with TRBJ1-1; D is perhaps TRBD1 (5 bases). The germline CDR1 and CDR2 sequences are SGHTA and FQGTGA. Trimming removed 1 base at V and 4 bases at J, with 10 bases between. This CDR3 contains 14 residues. The CDR3 DNA is TGTGCCAGCAGCTTAAGTGCGGGGACCACTGAAGCTTTCTTT. It yields the protein CASSLSAGTTEAFF.

The CDR3 region has the DNA TGTGCTAGTGCCTTGAGGGCAGACCGGGACACTGAAGCTTTCTTT. Translated: CASALRADRDTEAFF. This chain links TRBV12-5 with TRBJ1-1, with D hard to call. Trimming pared 7 bases from V and 3 bases from J, leaving 18 bases between. The CDR3 is 15 residues long. CDR1 is LGHNT, CDR2 FRNRAP, per germline.

V gene TRBV18 combines with J gene TRBJ1-5; D unclear. Germline-derived CDR1 and CDR2 are KGHSH and LQKENI. Trimming removed 3 bases from V and 6 bases from J, with 9 bases in between. The CDR3 extends over 13 amino acids. As DNA, the CDR3 is TGTGCCAGCTCACCGTTCGAGGGTCAGCCCCAGCATTTT. Its translation: CASSPFEGQPQHF.

The chain uses TRBV5-6 and TRBJ1-1, with 8 bases fitting TRBD1. The V gene's germline CDR1 is SGHDT and CDR2 YYEEEE. The CDR3 contains 15 residues. Trimming took 0 bases from V and 4 from J; bases not matched to a gene: 5. CDR3 coding DNA: TGTGCCAGCAGCTTGGCACCTGACAGGGGCACTGAAGCTTTCTTT. Translating gives CASSLAPDRGTEAFF.

The J gene is TRBJ2-1, the V gene TRBV2; TRBD1 aligns across 8 bases. CDR3 length: 14 amino acids. V trimming: 3 bases; J trimming: 4 bases; junction bases outside the gene matches: 2. Germline V gene data show CDR1 as SNHLY and CDR2 as FYNNEI. The CDR3 sequence is CASSDRGPYNEQFF. CDR3 nucleotide sequence: TGTGCCAGCAGTGACAGGGGGCCTTACAATGAGCAGTTCTTC.

The chain's CDR3 is CASSQEASGSYNEQFF. In nucleotides, the CDR3 is TGTGCCAGCAGCCAAGAAGCTAGCGGCTCCTACAATGAGCAGTTCTTC. The rearrangement uses TRBV4-2 and TRBJ2-1, with 7 positions matching TRBD2. The length of the CDR3 is 16 residues. Unmatched junction bases numbered 2, after V lost 0 bases and J lost 0 bases. Per the germline V gene, CDR1 is LGHNA and CDR2 is YNFKEQ.

The chain links TRBV3-1 (or the pseudogene TRBV3-2) to TRBJ2-2, with 8 bases aligning to TRBD1. The CDR3 is made up of 14 amino acids. Losses at the gene ends were 3 bases for V and 13 bases for J; bases not matched to a gene: 10. Per the germline V gene, CDR1 is LGHDT and CDR2 is YNNKEL (reference sequence). The CDR3 nucleotides read TGTGCCAGCAGCCACCCTGGACAGGGTTTGCGGCTGTTTTTT. Protein: CASSHPGQGLRLFF.

V gene TRBV29-1 combines with J gene TRBJ1-2; D is perhaps TRBD1 (5 bases). V dropped 6 bases and J dropped 7 bases, with 21 bases sitting between them. The CDR3 sequence is 14 residues long. Looked up from germline, CDR1 is SQVTM and CDR2 is ANQGSEA. CDR3 region: CSVVLGRGSGGYTF. CDR3 bases: TGCAGCGTGGTACTGGGTAGGGGATCCGGTGGCTACACCTTC.

The chain links TRBV6-4 to TRBJ1-1; D remains ambiguous. Germline V gene lookup returns CDR1 MRHNA and CDR2 SNTAGT. The CDR3 is 11 amino acids. Trimming shortened V by 7 bases and J by 1 base, and 4 bases separated the two germline ends. In DNA, the CDR3 is TGTGCCAGCATCTGGAACACTGAAGCTTTCTTT. This sequence encodes CASIWNTEAFF.

The rearrangement uses TRBV18 and TRBJ1-1, with a weak D call TRBD1 (5 bases). Germline V CDR1 and CDR2: KGHSH, LQKENI. CDR3 length: 14 amino acids. Trimming removed 2 bases from V and 3 bases from J, with 10 bases in between. The CDR3 protein is CASSPKGRDTEAFF. The CDR3 DNA reads TGTGCCAGCTCACCAAAGGGCAGGGACACTGAAGCTTTCTTT.

The chain recombines TRBV12-5 with TRBJ1-3; TRBD1 is a possible D gene (6 bases). The CDR3 runs to 16 residues. Deletions cut 4 bases from V and 2 bases from J, with 15 bases between. CDR1 LGHNT and CDR2 FRNRAP come from the germline V gene. The CDR3: CASGWKQGLTGNTIYF. CDR3 nucleotide sequence: TGTGCTAGTGGTTGGAAACAGGGTTTGACTGGAAACACCATATATTTT.

The chain couples TRBV25-1 to TRBJ1-1, with 11 bases matching TRBD1. Trimming removed 4 bases from V and 4 bases from J; junction bases left unmatched: 11. The CDR3 is made up of 17 amino acids. Per the germline V gene, CDR1 is MGHDK and CDR2 is SYGVNS. In DNA form, the CDR3 reads TGTGCCAGCAGTGTGGCGGGACAGGGGGTACGGGGCACTGAAGCTTTCTTT. It encodes CASSVAGQGVRGTEAFF.

The V call is TRBV20-1, the J call TRBJ1-4, with D perhaps TRBD1 (5 bases). V was clipped by 3 bases and J by 8 bases, with 13 bases between them. This CDR3 contains 13 residues. Germline values: CDR1 DFQATT, CDR2 SNEGSKA (reference sequence). The CDR3 loop reads CSASAGNNEKLFF. CDR3 nucleotides: TGCAGTGCTAGTGCAGGGAACAACGAAAAACTGTTTTTT.

This chain joins TRBV29-1 and TRBJ2-2, with a possible D match to TRBD1 (5 bases). This CDR3 spans 15 amino acids. With 2 bases removed from V and 0 bases from J, the gap between germline ends came to 10 bases. In germline, CDR1 is SQVTM, CDR2 ANQGSEA. The CDR3 sequence is CSVETGETNTGELFF. CDR3 DNA sequence: TGCAGCGTTGAAACAGGAGAAACGAACACCGGGGAGCTGTTTTTT.